What follows are 8 T cell receptor beta chains derived from one specimen sequenced in a study of T cell therapy after organ transplantation. Documented time point: 20-29 weeks after completion of therapy. Profiling relied on immunoSEQ multiplex PCR, and the TCRdb table lists in-frame clones only, not all of them. Among around 20,000 clones, 84% were seen once, and the ten largest hold 30% to 45%. Their antigens are not known. The specimen was CD8+ T cells from blood, collected after autologous CMV-specific T cell therapy. Source of these receptors: a human patient who had received a solid organ transplant and had CMV disease. Part of the T cells may come from the graft donor.

V gene TRBV4-3 combines with J gene TRBJ2-2; tentative D call: TRBD2 (5 bases). V lost 0 bases and J lost 3, with 20 bases in between. CDR3 size: 19 residues. Germline V gene sequence: CDR1 LGHNA, CDR2 YSLEER. CDR3 protein: CASSQDRAGLGYDTGELFF. CDR3 DNA sequence: TGCGCCAGCAGCCAAGATCGGGCCGGACTCGGTTATGACACCGGGGAGCTGTTTTTT.

V and J are TRBV4-3 and TRBJ1-2; perhaps TRBD1 as D (5 bases). There are 16 residues in the CDR3. CDR1 is LGHNA and CDR2 is YSLEER in the germline V gene. Trimming removed 0 bases at V and 4 bases at J, with 15 bases between. CDR3 DNA sequence: TGCGCCAGCAGCCAAGATAGGGCAGGGAACTTCTATGGCTACACCTTC. It specifies CASSQDRAGNFYGYTF.

This clone came up a few times. The rearrangement joins TRBV13 to TRBJ2-5; no clear D. V lost 5 bases and J lost 4, with 5 bases in between. In germline, CDR1 is PRHDT, CDR2 FYEKMQ (reference sequence). The CDR3 loop spans 11 amino acids. The CDR3 sequence is CASSPPETQYF. CDR3 sequence (DNA): TGTGCCAGCAGCCCCCCAGAGACCCAGTACTTC.

V is TRBV7-9 and J is TRBJ1-1; D gene unclear. The V end was cut by 5 bases, the J end by 1 base, with 11 bases between. This CDR3 contains 14 residues. CDR1 is SEHNR, CDR2 FQNEAQ, per germline (reference sequence). CDR3 coding DNA: TGTGCCAGCAGCGAGAGGGTGAGGAACACTGAAGCTTTCTTT. Its protein is CASSERVRNTEAFF.

This clone was observed a few times. The rearrangement links TRBV28 to TRBJ1-5, with a possible D match to TRBD1 (5 bases). CDR1 MDHEN and CDR2 SYDVKM come from the germline V gene. Trimming took off 9 bases at V and 3 bases at J, with 15 bases between the two ends. The CDR3 spans 14 residues. The CDR3 bases are TGTGCCAGTGACCCGGGGGGGTACAATCAGCCCCAGCATTTT. Encoded protein: CASDPGGYNQPQHF. Complete variable domain (other parts from reference TRBV28 and TRBJ1-5): DVKVTQSSRYLVKRTGEKVFLECVQDMDHENMFWYRQDPGLGLRLIYFSYDVKMKEKGDIPEGYSVSREKKERFSLILESASTNQTSMYLCASDPGGYNQPQHFGDGTRLSIL.

The J gene is TRBJ2-1, the V gene TRBV7-3; D is uncertain. The V and J ends lost 5 bases and 0 bases respectively, with 14 bases between them. The V gene's germline CDR1 is SGHTA and CDR2 FQGTGA. The CDR3 has 16 amino acids. CDR3 coding DNA: TGTGCCAGCAGCCCCTGGCTCGCGAGCTCCTACAATGAGCAGTTCTTC. This encodes CASSPWLASSYNEQFF.

V and J are TRBV6-5 and TRBJ2-7, with 8 bases matching TRBD2. The CDR3 loop spans 14 amino acids. Germline trimming cut 11 bases from V and 7 bases from J; bases unmatched to any gene: 16. Germline CDR1 reads MNHEY; CDR2 reads SVGAGI. DNA for the CDR3: TGTGCCTCGGGAGGGGACTACCTTAAAGAAGAGCAGTACTTC. It yields the protein CASGGDYLKEEQYF.

The chain carries TRBV7-9 and TRBJ2-2, with 9 bases aligning to TRBD2. Per germline, CDR1 SEHNR and CDR2 FQNEAQ (reference sequence). The CDR3 has 16 amino acids. Trimming removed 5 bases from V and 6 bases from J; junction bases left unmatched: 10. CDR3 DNA: TGTGCCAGCAGCCCCCCGGTGGCGGGGGGGCCCGGGGAGCTGTTTTTT. Amino acid sequence: CASSPPVAGGPGELFF.